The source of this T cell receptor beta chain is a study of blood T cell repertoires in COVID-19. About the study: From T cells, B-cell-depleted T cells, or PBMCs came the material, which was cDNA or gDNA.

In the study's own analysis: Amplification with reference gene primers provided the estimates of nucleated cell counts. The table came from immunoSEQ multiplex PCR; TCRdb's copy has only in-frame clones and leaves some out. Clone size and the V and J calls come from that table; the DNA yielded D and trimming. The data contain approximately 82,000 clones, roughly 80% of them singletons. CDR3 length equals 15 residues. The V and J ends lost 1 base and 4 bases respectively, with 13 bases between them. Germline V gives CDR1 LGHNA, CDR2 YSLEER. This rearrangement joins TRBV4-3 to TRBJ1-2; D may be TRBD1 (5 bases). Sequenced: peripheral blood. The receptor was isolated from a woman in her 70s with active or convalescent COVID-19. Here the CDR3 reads CASSQVYDSGYGYTF. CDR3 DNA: TGCGCCAGCAGCCAAGTCTATGACAGTGGCTATGGCTACACCTTC.